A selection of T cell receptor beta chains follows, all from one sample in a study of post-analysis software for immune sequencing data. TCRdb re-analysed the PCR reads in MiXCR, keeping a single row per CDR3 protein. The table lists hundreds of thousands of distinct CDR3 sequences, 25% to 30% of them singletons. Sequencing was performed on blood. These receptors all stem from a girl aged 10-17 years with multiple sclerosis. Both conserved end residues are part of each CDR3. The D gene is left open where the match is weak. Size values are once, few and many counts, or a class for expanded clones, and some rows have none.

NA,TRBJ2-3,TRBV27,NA,TGTGCCAGCAGTTTGTACAGGGGCACAGATACGCAGTATTTT,CASSLYRGTDTQYF
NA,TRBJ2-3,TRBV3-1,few,TGTGCCAGCAGCGACATCACAGATACGCAGTATTTT,CASSDITDTQYF
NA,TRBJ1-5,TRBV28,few,TGTGCCAGCAGTTCGGGAGTTGAGGGCAATCAGCCCCAGCATTTT,CASSSGVEGNQPQHF
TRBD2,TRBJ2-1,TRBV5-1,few,TGCGCCAGCAGCTTTTCTAGCGGGGCCTCCTACAATGAGCAGTTCTTC,CASSFSSGASYNEQFF
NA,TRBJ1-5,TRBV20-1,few,TGCAGTGCTAATCGGTTGGGATCGAGGGGCAATCAGCCCCAGCATTTT,CSANRLGSRGNQPQHF
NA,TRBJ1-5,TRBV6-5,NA,TGTGCCAGCAGTTTGGGCCAGGTAGGGCCCCAGCATTTT,CASSLGQVGPQHF
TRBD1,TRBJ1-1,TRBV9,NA,TGTGCCAGCAGCGTCTCGACAGGGAGGACTGAAGCTTTCTTT,CASSVSTGRTEAFF
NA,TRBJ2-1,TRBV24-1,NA,TGTGCCACCAGTGCCCATGGGGCAGGCATCACCCACCTCATCTTC,CATSAHGAGITHLIF
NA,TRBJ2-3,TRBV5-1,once,TGCGCCAGCAGCACCTCACCCACAGATACGCAGTATTTT,CASSTSPTDTQYF
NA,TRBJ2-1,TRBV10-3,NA,TGTGCCATCAGCGGGATAGGGGTCAACAATGAGCAGTTCTTC,CAISGIGVNNEQFF
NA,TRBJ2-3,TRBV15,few,TGTGCCACCAGCAGAGATCCAGGAACCACAGATACGCAGTATTTT,CATSRDPGTTDTQYF
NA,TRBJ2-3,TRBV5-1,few,TGCGCCAGCAGCCCGGGGGTCATCCAAGGGGGCACAGATACGCAGTATTTT,CASSPGVIQGGTDTQYF
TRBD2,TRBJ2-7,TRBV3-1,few,TGTGCCAGCAGCCGAGCAACTAGCGGGAGGGCCCTCTACGAGCAGTACTTC,CASSRATSGRALYEQYF
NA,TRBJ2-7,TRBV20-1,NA,TGCAGTGCAGAACTTAGCGGCTCCTACGAGCAGTACTTC,CSAELSGSYEQYF
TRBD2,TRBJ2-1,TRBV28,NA,TGTGCCAGCAGGGGGGAGGGGTCGAGCAATGAGCAGTTCTTC,CASRGEGSSNEQFF
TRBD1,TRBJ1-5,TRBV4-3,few,TGCGCCAGCAGCCGCAATGACAGGGCAGGTCAGCCCCAGCATTTT,CASSRNDRAGQPQHF
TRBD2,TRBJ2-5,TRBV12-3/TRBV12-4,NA,TGTGCCAGCAGTTTAGGGAGCGGGGACGCCTGGGAGGAGACCCAGTACTTC,CASSLGSGDAWEETQYF
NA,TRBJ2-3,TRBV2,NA,TGTGCCAGCAGTGAAAAGCGGACTCTAGCAAATACGCAGTATTTT,CASSEKRTLANTQYF
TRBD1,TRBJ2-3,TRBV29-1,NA,TGCAGCGTTGCTTGGACAGGGGGGGCAGATACGCAGTATTTT,CSVAWTGGADTQYF
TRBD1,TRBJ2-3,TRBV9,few,TGTGCCAGCAGCGAGTGGGACAGGGTAGATACGCAGTATTTT,CASSEWDRVDTQYF
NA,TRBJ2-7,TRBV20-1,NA,TGCAGTGCTAGAGCCCTGGAGACAGGGAGGCACGAGCAGTACTTC,CSARALETGRHEQYF
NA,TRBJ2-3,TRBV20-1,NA,TGCAGTGCTAGAGATCTGACTAGTGGGGCAGATACGCAGTATTTT,CSARDLTSGADTQYF
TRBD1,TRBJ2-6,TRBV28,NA,TGTGCCAGCAGTGGGACAGGGCTAACGATGGCCAACGTCCTGACTTTC,CASSGTGLTMANVLTF
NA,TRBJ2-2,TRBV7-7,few,TGTGCCAGCAGCTTCTCAGGGAACACCGGGGAGCTGTTTTTT,CASSFSGNTGELFF
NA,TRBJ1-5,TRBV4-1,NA,TGCGCCAGCAGCCAAGAAACGAGGAGCAATCAGCCCCAGCATTTT,CASSQETRSNQPQHF
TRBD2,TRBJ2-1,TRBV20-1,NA,TGCAGTGCACCCGGACTAGCGGGGGGGATCAATGAGCAGTTCTTC,CSAPGLAGGINEQFF
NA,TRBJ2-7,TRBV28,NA,TGTGCCAGCAGTCAACCCCTGACGGCCCCTCGATCCTACGAGCAGTACTTC,CASSQPLTAPRSYEQYF
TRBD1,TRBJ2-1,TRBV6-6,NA,TGTGCCAGCAGGGGGGGGGGACAGGGTCTCAAGGGGCAGTTCTTC,CASRGGGQGLKGQFF
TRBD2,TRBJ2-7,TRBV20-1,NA,TGCAGTGCTAGCTCCTCCGGACTAGCGGAAACGAAAGAGACCCCGTACTTC,CSASSSGLAETKETPYF
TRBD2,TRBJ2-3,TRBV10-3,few,TGTGCCATCAGCCAACTAGCGGTCACAGATACGCAGTATTTT,CAISQLAVTDTQYF
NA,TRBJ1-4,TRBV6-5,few,TGTGCCAGCAGCCCCGCGGGGGCGAATGAAAAACTGTTTTTT,CASSPAGANEKLFF
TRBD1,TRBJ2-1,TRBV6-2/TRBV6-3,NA,TGTGTCAGCAGTCTACGGGACAGATTCAATGAGCAGTTCTTC,CVSSLRDRFNEQFF
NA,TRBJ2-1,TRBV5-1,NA,TGCGCCAGCAAGGCTGCGACAGGTCCCTACAATGAGCAGTTCTTC,CASKAATGPYNEQFF
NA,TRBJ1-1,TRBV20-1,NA,TGCAGTGCTAGAGATCGGAGGGATCTCAAGGGTGAAGCTTTCTTT,CSARDRRDLKGEAFF
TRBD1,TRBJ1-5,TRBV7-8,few,TGTGCCAGCAGCTTAAGACAGGGGGGCGGCAATCAGCCCCAGCATTTT,CASSLRQGGGNQPQHF
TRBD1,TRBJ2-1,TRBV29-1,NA,TGCAGCGTTGAAGATCGTGGACAGGGGTCGGGAAGTGAGCAGTTCTTC,CSVEDRGQGSGSEQFF
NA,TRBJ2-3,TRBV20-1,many,TGCAGTGCTAGAATCCAAAGCACAGATACGCAGTATTTT,CSARIQSTDTQYF
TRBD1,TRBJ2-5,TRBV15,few,TGTGCCACCAGCAGAGATGTGGCGGCAGGGGGCTCCCAAGAGACCCAGTACTTC,CATSRDVAAGGSQETQYF
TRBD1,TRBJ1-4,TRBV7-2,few,TGTGCCAGCAGGCTCACAGGGGGCGCCGGCGACAAACTGTTTTTT,CASRLTGGAGDKLFF
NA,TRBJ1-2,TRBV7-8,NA,TGTGCCAGCAGCCCGCGGGAGTATACGGGCGGTGGCTACACCTTC,CASSPREYTGGGYTF
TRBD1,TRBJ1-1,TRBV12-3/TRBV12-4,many,TGTGCCAGCAGATTACAGGGGGCCGGTGAAGCTTTCTTT,CASRLQGAGEAFF
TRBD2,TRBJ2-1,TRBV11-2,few,TGTGCCAGCAGCTTTGGGGGGGGGGACTTGCCCCTCAATGAGCAGTTCTTC,CASSFGGGDLPLNEQFF
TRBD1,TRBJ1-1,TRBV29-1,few,TGCAGCGTTGAACCGCCCCAGGAGGGGGCGAGGGCTTTCTTT,CSVEPPQEGARAFF
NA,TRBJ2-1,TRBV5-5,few,TGTGCCAGCAGCCCAGAGTGGGCTACAAACAATGAGCAGTTCTTC,CASSPEWATNNEQFF
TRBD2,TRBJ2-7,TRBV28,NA,TGTGCCAGCAGTTCCAGCGGGAGGGGATCCTACGAGCAGTACTTC,CASSSSGRGSYEQYF
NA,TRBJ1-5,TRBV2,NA,TGTGCCAGGAGCAACGCCCAGTCCAATCAGCCCCAGCATTTT,CARSNAQSNQPQHF
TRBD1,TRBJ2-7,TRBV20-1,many,TGCAGTGCTAGAGAACGGACAGGGGGCTCCTACGAGCAGTACTTC,CSARERTGGSYEQYF
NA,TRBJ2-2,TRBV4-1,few,TGCGCCAGCAGCCGAACGGGGGTGAACACCGGGGAGCTGTTTTTT,CASSRTGVNTGELFF
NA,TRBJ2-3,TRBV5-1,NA,TGCGCCAGCAGCTCGGCAGGGTGGACAGATACGCAGTATTTT,CASSSAGWTDTQYF
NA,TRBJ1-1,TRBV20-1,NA,TGCAGTGCTATGCGGGGGGGCGTGGGCACTGAAGCTTTCTTT,CSAMRGGVGTEAFF
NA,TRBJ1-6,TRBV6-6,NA,TGTGCCAGCAGTGCGGCGAAGGCCGGGGGGTCACCCCTCCACTTT,CASSAAKAGGSPLHF
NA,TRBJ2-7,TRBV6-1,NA,TGTGCCAGCAGTGAAGCGGGGACGGCTGAAACCCAGTACTTC,CASSEAGTAETQYF
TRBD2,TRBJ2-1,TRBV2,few,TGTGCCAGCAGTGAAGTCCCGGGACTAGCGACTGAGCAGTTCTTC,CASSEVPGLATEQFF